This T cell receptor beta chain originates from a study of T cell repertoires in cytomegalovirus infection. Background on the study: In public TCR beta signatures, there were indications of both CMV infection and matching HLA type.

In germline, CDR1 is SGHTA, CDR2 FQGTGA. The CDR3 extends over 11 amino acids. Trimming removed 5 bases at V and 2 bases at J, with 4 bases between. Study-wide results and limits: The study found HLA-C-restricted CMV-specific TCR beta clonotypes dominating the ex vivo response. There were carriers of CMV plus the relevant HLA, and cumulative public TCR beta family frequency identified them.

TCRdb independently ran MiXCR on the reads; one entry per CDR3 protein. The repertoire holds more than 140,000 distinct CDR3 sequences, with 6.5% as singletons. This clonotype was found many times. Its specificity is not known. A much larger clonotype is one base distant, so this may be a read error. This chain links TRBV7-3 with TRBJ2-7; no definite D call. Sequencing input: PBMCs. The clonotype originates from a human donor in good health (CMV status not recorded). Some clones in this sample may be carry-over from other donors' samples. This CDR3 reads CASSPPYEQYF. The CDR3 DNA reads as TGTGCCAGCAGCCCCCCCTACGAGCAGTACTTC.